This T cell receptor beta chain came from a study of CD8+CD57+ T cells in acquired aplastic anemia. At the level of the study: Sorted CD4+ and CD8+ cells gave an average of approximately 3.1 ug of DNA.

CD8+CD57+ cell expansion had been shown by flow cytometry in patients chosen for sequencing. Patients had received no therapy at the time of blood sampling. TCR beta VDJ and CDR3 profiling used genomic DNA as template. TCRdb used MiXCR to reprocess the reads, holding one entry per CDR3 protein. This repertoire shows 160,000 or so distinct CDR3 sequences, 45% to 55% found once; its top ten account for around 2.9%. Details on this clonotype: Just one base apart from a much larger clone, this may be a read error.

Germline lookup yields CDR1 ENHRY and CDR2 SYGVKD. This CDR3 has 13 amino acids. This chain uses TRBV10-3 with TRBJ2-7; tentatively, D is TRBD1 (6 bases). The receptor was derived from a human donor with aplastic anemia. Sequencing used sorted CD4+, CD8+, or CD8+CD57+ T cells (not recorded which) from PBMCs. This chain's CDR3 is CASSHRVAGWQYF. In DNA, the CDR3 is TGTGCCAGCAGTCACAGGGTCGCGGGCTGGCAGTACTTC.